This T cell receptor beta chain was documented in a study of shared clonotypes between healthy human individuals. Looked up from germline, CDR1 is MGHDK and CDR2 is SYGVNS. This CDR3 comprises 18 residues. V shed 6 bases and J 0 bases; nucleotides not matched to a gene: 11. For sorted subsets, approximately 0.2 ug DNA per replicate equaled about 30,000 T cell genomes. Generated by immunoSEQ multiplex PCR, the TCRdb table keeps only in-frame clones and is missing some. The sample lists about 710,000 clones; around 73% were seen once. This chain connects TRBV25-1 to TRBJ2-6; TRBD2 matches 7 bases. The sequenced sample consisted of memory CD4+ T cells sorted from blood. Stated subset: CD45RA-negative fraction. The sequence came from a woman in her thirties in good health. CDR3 in DNA: TGTGCCAGCAGGGGACCTGGGGGGGTTAGCTCTGGGGCCAACGTCCTGACTTTC. Translated: CASRGPGGVSSGANVLTF.